Listed below are T cell receptor beta chains from one sample, sequenced in a study of blood T cells in healthy people across ages. TCRdb independently ran MiXCR on the 5' RACE reads; one entry per CDR3 protein. The data contain hundreds of thousands of distinct CDR3 sequences, roughly 26% of them singletons. Sequencing used blood. Every receptor here comes from a woman between 70 and 85 years old in good health. The CDR3 runs from the conserved cysteine through the conserved F or W. A D gene is named only where the DNA matches it firmly. Part of the rows lack a size; the others show once, few, many or a class for expanded clones.

J: TRBJ2-5; size: few; D: -; V: TRBV20-1; DNA: TGCAGTGCTAGCTGGGGGAACCAAGAGACCCAGTACTTC; CDR3: CSASWGNQETQYF
J: TRBJ2-5; size: -; D: -; V: TRBV10-3; DNA: TGTGCCATCAGTGGGACTGGGGGCGTCGAGACCCAGTACTTC; CDR3: CAISGTGGVETQYF
J: TRBJ2-1; size: -; D: TRBD2; V: TRBV3-1; DNA: TGTGCCAGCAGCCAGGCCGGGACTAGCTACAATGAGCAGTTCTTC; CDR3: CASSQAGTSYNEQFF
J: TRBJ2-4; size: few; D: -; V: TRBV24-1; DNA: TGTGCCACCAGTGAGGGGGCCACCAAAAACATTCAGTACTTC; CDR3: CATSEGATKNIQYF
J: TRBJ1-4; size: -; D: TRBD1; V: TRBV29-1; DNA: TGCAGCGTTGAAGACTCAGGGGGTAGAGGTGAAAAACTGTTTTTT; CDR3: CSVEDSGGRGEKLFF
J: TRBJ2-2; size: -; D: -; V: TRBV27; DNA: TGTGCCAGCAGTTTATCGGTATTGGCGGCCATTAACACCGGGGAGCTGTTTTTT; CDR3: CASSLSVLAAINTGELFF
J: TRBJ2-5; size: few; D: TRBD1; V: TRBV20-1; DNA: TGCAGTGCGGGAGGACAGGGGGAAGAGACCCAGTACTTC; CDR3: CSAGGQGEETQYF
J: TRBJ1-1; size: -; D: -; V: TRBV28; DNA: TGTGCCAGCAGCGAGGGACCGGCTAAAGCTTTCTTT; CDR3: CASSEGPAKAFF
J: TRBJ2-7; size: -; D: TRBD2; V: TRBV4-3; DNA: TGCGCCAGCAGCCATCCCGGGACTAGTCACGAGCAGTACTTC; CDR3: CASSHPGTSHEQYF
J: TRBJ1-4; size: -; D: -; V: TRBV4-1; DNA: TGCGCCAGCAGCCCAACCTTGGGAGCAACTAATGAAAAACTGTTTTTT; CDR3: CASSPTLGATNEKLFF
J: TRBJ1-1; size: -; D: TRBD1; V: TRBV7-9; DNA: TGTGCCAGCAGCCGACAGGGCACCACGAACACTGAAGCTTTCTTT; CDR3: CASSRQGTTNTEAFF
J: TRBJ2-1; size: -; D: TRBD2; V: TRBV20-1; DNA: TGCAGTGCCCCCGTTGGAGGGAGGGCCAGGGATGAGCAGTTCTTC; CDR3: CSAPVGGRARDEQFF
J: TRBJ1-2; size: -; D: -; V: TRBV20-1; DNA: TGCAGTGCTAGAGATGAAGTAACGAGCTATGGCTACACCTTC; CDR3: CSARDEVTSYGYTF
J: TRBJ1-5; size: -; D: TRBD1; V: TRBV28; DNA: TGTGCCAGCAGTCAACAGGGGTCCGGGGAGCCCCAGCATTTT; CDR3: CASSQQGSGEPQHF
J: TRBJ1-2; size: -; D: -; V: TRBV20-1; DNA: TGCAGTGCTAATCCTCGTGGCGGAAACTATGGCTACACCTTC; CDR3: CSANPRGGNYGYTF
J: TRBJ2-3; size: few; D: TRBD2; V: TRBV27; DNA: TGTGCCAGCAGCCGACTAGCCCTCACAGATACGCAGTATTTT; CDR3: CASSRLALTDTQYF
J: TRBJ2-5; size: -; D: -; V: TRBV5-1; DNA: TGCGCCACCCGCACCGACAGAAACCAAGAGACCCAGTACTTC; CDR3: CATRTDRNQETQYF
J: TRBJ2-5; size: -; D: -; V: TRBV7-8; DNA: TGTGCCAGCAGCTTACGGGCCATCGCCATGAGGGAGACCCAGTACTTC; CDR3: CASSLRAIAMRETQYF
J: TRBJ2-5; size: -; D: TRBD2; V: TRBV14; DNA: TGTGCCAGCAGCCAAGCTAGCGGACAAGAGACCCAGTACTTC; CDR3: CASSQASGQETQYF
J: TRBJ2-5; size: few; D: -; V: TRBV2; DNA: TGTGCCAGCTTAAAAGAGACCCAGTACTTC; CDR3: CASLKETQYF
J: TRBJ1-1; size: -; D: TRBD1; V: TRBV7-8; DNA: TGTGCCAGCAGCTTCCAGGGGGCGAGAGCTTTCTTT; CDR3: CASSFQGARAFF
J: TRBJ1-1; size: few; D: -; V: TRBV5-5; DNA: TGTGCCAGCAGCCTGTGGACCATGAACACTGAAGCTTTCTTT; CDR3: CASSLWTMNTEAFF
J: TRBJ2-7; size: -; D: TRBD1; V: TRBV11-1; DNA: TGTGCCAGCAGCTTGGGGACAGGGAATTCCTACGAGCAGTACTTC; CDR3: CASSLGTGNSYEQYF
J: TRBJ2-7; size: few; D: -; V: TRBV5-1; DNA: TGCGCCAGCAGCTCGAACCCGGGCGAGCAGTACTTC; CDR3: CASSSNPGEQYF
J: TRBJ2-1; size: few; D: TRBD2; V: TRBV12-3/TRBV12-4; DNA: TGTGCCAGCAGCCTCCGCGGGACTAGCGGGAGGTACAATGAGCAGTTCTTC; CDR3: CASSLRGTSGRYNEQFF
J: TRBJ2-6; size: few; D: -; V: TRBV5-1; DNA: TGCGCCAGCAGCTTGGAAGTGGGCTGGGCCAACGTCCTGACTTTC; CDR3: CASSLEVGWANVLTF
J: TRBJ2-3; size: -; D: TRBD1; V: TRBV6-2/TRBV6-3; DNA: TGTGCCAGCAGCACCCAAGGGGGCCCACGTGATACGCAGTATTTT; CDR3: CASSTQGGPRDTQYF
J: TRBJ1-6; size: -; D: TRBD1; V: TRBV9; DNA: TGTGCCAGCAGCGTAGAGGGGGCGCCCTCGGCCCTCCACTTT; CDR3: CASSVEGAPSALHF
J: TRBJ2-1; size: -; D: TRBD2; V: TRBV5-1; DNA: TGCGCCAGCAGGACTAGCGGGAGAGGGGATGAGCAGTTCTTC; CDR3: CASRTSGRGDEQFF
J: TRBJ2-5; size: -; D: TRBD1; V: TRBV4-2; DNA: TGTGCCAGCAGCCAAGAAGGGGGCGACAGGGATGGGACCCAGTACTTC; CDR3: CASSQEGGDRDGTQYF
J: TRBJ2-5; size: -; D: -; V: TRBV28; DNA: TGTGCCAGCACTCCAGGGAAGGCGCCCCAGTACTTC; CDR3: CASTPGKAPQYF
J: TRBJ2-3; size: -; D: -; V: TRBV7-3; DNA: TGTGCCAGCAGCTTAAGCAGGGGCACAGATACGCAGTATTTT; CDR3: CASSLSRGTDTQYF
J: TRBJ2-7; size: once; D: -; V: TRBV14; DNA: TGTGCCAGCAGCCAAGACCTCAGATCCTACGAGCAGTACTTC; CDR3: CASSQDLRSYEQYF
J: TRBJ2-5; size: many; D: -; V: TRBV20-1; DNA: TGCAGTGCTAGAGATCCCCAGGGCGGGGAGACCCAGTACTTC; CDR3: CSARDPQGGETQYF
J: TRBJ2-7; size: -; D: TRBD2; V: TRBV9; DNA: TGTGCCAGCAGCGTAGCTGGGACTAACGACTACGAGCAGTACTTC; CDR3: CASSVAGTNDYEQYF
J: TRBJ1-2; size: once; D: TRBD1; V: TRBV7-2; DNA: TGTGCCAGCAGCTCAAGATTTACAGGGGATAGCGGCTACACCTTC; CDR3: CASSSRFTGDSGYTF
J: TRBJ2-4; size: -; D: -; V: TRBV11-2; DNA: TGTGCCAGCAGCAGCTTCGGGGCCAAAAACATTCAGTACTTC; CDR3: CASSSFGAKNIQYF
J: TRBJ1-2; size: -; D: -; V: TRBV6-5; DNA: TGTGCCAACAGTTACGTCCAGGGTTATGGCTACACCTTC; CDR3: CANSYVQGYGYTF
J: TRBJ2-4; size: -; D: -; V: TRBV11-2; DNA: TGTGCCAGCAGCTTAGATAAGGCGAGATTAGCCAAAAACATTCAGTACTTC; CDR3: CASSLDKARLAKNIQYF
J: TRBJ2-3; size: -; D: TRBD2; V: TRBV20-1; DNA: TGCAGTGCTAAAAGCGGGATGGCAACAGATACGCAGTATTTT; CDR3: CSAKSGMATDTQYF
J: TRBJ2-7; size: few; D: -; V: TRBV20-1; DNA: TGCAGTGCTGGCGTGGGGGAGCAGTACTTC; CDR3: CSAGVGEQYF
J: TRBJ2-5; size: few; D: -; V: TRBV4-2; DNA: TGTGCCAGCAGCCAAGAGTATCGTGGGCGTGGAGAGACCCAGTACTTC; CDR3: CASSQEYRGRGETQYF
J: TRBJ2-7; size: -; D: -; V: TRBV2; DNA: TGTGCCAGCAGGGGTCGGGGGGCAAGCTCCTACGAGCAGTACTTC; CDR3: CASRGRGASSYEQYF
J: TRBJ2-1; size: -; D: -; V: TRBV25-1; DNA: TGTGCCACCTCCAATGCAGCGGCCAATGAGCAGTTCTTC; CDR3: CATSNAAANEQFF
J: TRBJ2-1; size: many; D: TRBD2; V: TRBV6-2/TRBV6-3; DNA: TGTGCCAGCACCCTAGGACTAGCGGGACGAAAACTGGACAATGAGCAGTTCTTC; CDR3: CASTLGLAGRKLDNEQFF
J: TRBJ2-1; size: few; D: -; V: TRBV2; DNA: TGTGCCAGCAGTGAAATCCGGCCCTCCTACAATGAGCAGTTCTTC; CDR3: CASSEIRPSYNEQFF
J: TRBJ1-3; size: -; D: -; V: TRBV6-5; DNA: TGTGCCAGCAGCCAATGGAGCTCTGGAAACACCATATATTTT; CDR3: CASSQWSSGNTIYF
J: TRBJ1-2; size: few; D: -; V: TRBV28; DNA: TGTGCCAGCAGTTTATTTGAAGAAAACTATGGCTACACCTTC; CDR3: CASSLFEENYGYTF
J: TRBJ1-2; size: few; D: -; V: TRBV5-1; DNA: TGCGCCAGCAGCTTGGCCCCGACAGATAACTATGGCTACACCTTC; CDR3: CASSLAPTDNYGYTF
J: TRBJ1-2; size: many; D: -; V: TRBV20-1; DNA: TGCAGTGCTAGAGAGGGGCTGGGCTACACCTTC; CDR3: CSAREGLGYTF